This T cell receptor beta chain was sequenced for a study of cytomegalovirus exposure and HLA in healthy donors. General observations from the study: When the data were analyzed later, several of the most significant clusters appeared to be linked to common viral pathogens. Usually a TCR sequence was rare, but some public TCRs were found in many donors.

On this clone: Its cognate antigen is unknown.

The PCR ran on 60 Vbeta and 13 Jbeta primers. In the original workflow: An analysis that came later counted 77 million or so unique TCR beta chains, approximately 10 million shared. The data were produced by immunoSEQ multiplex PCR, yet TCRdb's version contains in-frame clones alone and is incomplete. V and J calls and clone size are those listed in that table; D and trimming were worked out from the DNA. The table includes about 160,000 clones, 78% detected once. V lost 2 bases to trimming and J lost 5 bases, with 13 bases between them. The CDR3 is made up of 14 amino acids. Germline CDR1 is SGHRS and CDR2 is YFSETQ.

Source material: PBMCs. This sequence was found in a woman in her thirties or forties in good health and CMV-seronegative. The chain joins TRBV5-1 to TRBJ2-5; a possible D gene is TRBD1 (6 bases). CDR3 amino acids: CASSFRGQSETQYF. The CDR3 DNA follows: TGCGCCAGCAGCTTTCGAGGACAGTCGGAGACCCAGTACTTC.